This entry describes one TCR beta chain. Its target is not known. It was into CD45RA+ naive and CD45RA-negative memory subsets that the CD4+ cells were split. This specimen comes from a study of shared clonotypes between healthy human individuals. Study-wide findings and caveats: Only a few donors were included, so the genetic and exposure-history diversity represented was limited.

Under the authors' procedure: ImmunoSEQ junction-only sequences lacked quality scores, so their filtering differed. The protocol was immunoSEQ multiplex PCR, while the TCRdb copy is restricted to in-frame clones and leaves out a portion. V and J calls plus clone size are reproduced from that table; the DNA served to infer D and trimming. The table shows some 1,100,000 clones, with around 78% occurring only once. Trimming took off 5 bases at V and 3 bases at J, with 14 bases between the two ends. CDR1 is SGHRS, CDR2 YFSETQ, per germline. This CDR3 has 14 residues. The source material was memory CD4+ T cells from PBMCs. Described subset: CD45RA-negative fraction. The chain couples TRBV5-1 to TRBJ2-5; D unclear. The receptor's source is a man younger than 30 in good health. Some clones in this sample may be carry-over from other donors' samples. CDR3: CASSSPGAEETQYF. CDR3 nucleotide sequence: TGCGCCAGCAGTTCGCCGGGCGCGGAAGAGACCCAGTACTTC. Combining the CDR3 with reference TRBV5-1 and TRBJ2-5 gives the whole variable domain KAGVTQTPRYLIKTRGQQVTLSCSPISGHRSVSWYQQTPGQGLQFLFEYFSETQRNKGNFPGRFSGRQFSNSRSEMNVSTLELGDSALYLCASSSPGAEETQYFGPGTRLLVL.